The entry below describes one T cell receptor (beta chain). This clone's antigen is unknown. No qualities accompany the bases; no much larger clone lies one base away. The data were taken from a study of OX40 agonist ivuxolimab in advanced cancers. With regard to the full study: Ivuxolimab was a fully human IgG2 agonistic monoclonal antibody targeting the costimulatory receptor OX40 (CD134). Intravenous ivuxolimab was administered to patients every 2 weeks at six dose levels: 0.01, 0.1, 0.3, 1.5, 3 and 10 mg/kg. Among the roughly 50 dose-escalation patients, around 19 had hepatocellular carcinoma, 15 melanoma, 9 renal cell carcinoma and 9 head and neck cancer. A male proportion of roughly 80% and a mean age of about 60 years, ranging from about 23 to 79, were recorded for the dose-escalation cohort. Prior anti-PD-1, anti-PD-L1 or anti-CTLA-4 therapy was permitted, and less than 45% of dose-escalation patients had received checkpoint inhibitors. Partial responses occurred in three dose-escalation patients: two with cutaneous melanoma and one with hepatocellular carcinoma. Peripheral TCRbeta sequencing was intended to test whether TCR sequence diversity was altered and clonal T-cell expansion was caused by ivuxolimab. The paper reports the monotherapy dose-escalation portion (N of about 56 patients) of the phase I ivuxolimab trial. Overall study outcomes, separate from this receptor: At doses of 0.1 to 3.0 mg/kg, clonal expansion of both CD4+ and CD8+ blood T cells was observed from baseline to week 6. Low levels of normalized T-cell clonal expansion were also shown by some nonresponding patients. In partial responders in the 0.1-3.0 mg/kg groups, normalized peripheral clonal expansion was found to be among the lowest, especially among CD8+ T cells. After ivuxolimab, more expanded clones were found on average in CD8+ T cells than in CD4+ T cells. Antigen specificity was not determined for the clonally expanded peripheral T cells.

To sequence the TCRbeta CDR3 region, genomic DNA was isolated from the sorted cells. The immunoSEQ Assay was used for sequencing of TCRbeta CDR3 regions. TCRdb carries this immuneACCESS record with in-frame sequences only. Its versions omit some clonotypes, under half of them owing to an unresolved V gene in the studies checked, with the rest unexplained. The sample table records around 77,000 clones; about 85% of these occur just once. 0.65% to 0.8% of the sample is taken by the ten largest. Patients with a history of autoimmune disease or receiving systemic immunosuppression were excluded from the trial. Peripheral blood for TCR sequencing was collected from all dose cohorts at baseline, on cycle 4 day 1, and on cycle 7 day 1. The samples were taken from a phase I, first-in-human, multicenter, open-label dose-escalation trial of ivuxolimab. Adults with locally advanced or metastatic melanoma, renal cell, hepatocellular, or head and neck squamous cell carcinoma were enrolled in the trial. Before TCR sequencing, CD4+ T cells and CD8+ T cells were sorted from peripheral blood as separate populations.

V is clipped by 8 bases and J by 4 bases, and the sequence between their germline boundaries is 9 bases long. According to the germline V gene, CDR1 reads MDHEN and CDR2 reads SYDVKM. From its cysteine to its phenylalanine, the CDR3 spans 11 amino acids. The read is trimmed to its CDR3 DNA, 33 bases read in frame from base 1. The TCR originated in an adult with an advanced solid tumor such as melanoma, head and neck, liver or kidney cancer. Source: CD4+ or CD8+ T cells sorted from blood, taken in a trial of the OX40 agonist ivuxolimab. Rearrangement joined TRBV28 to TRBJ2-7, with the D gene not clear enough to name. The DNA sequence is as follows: TGTGCCAGCGGCGGTGGATACGAGCAGTACTTC. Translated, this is CASGGGYEQYF.